This T cell receptor beta chain derives from a study of identical twins. Broader study findings: For cord blood, abundant beta clonotypes had fewer insertions, unlike memory repertoires, which showed none. Out-of-frame beta chain sequences displayed weaker excess sharing between twins. It was possible that invariant MAIT and iNKT cells partly confounded the zero-insertion analyses.

V gave up 2 bases and J gave up 6 bases, with 11 bases separating them. Germline CDR1 MNHEY, CDR2 SMNVEV (reference sequence). The CDR3 covers 15 residues. A universal primer site arose from template switching, and cDNA bore unique molecular identifiers. TCRdb passed the 5' RACE reads through MiXCR, listing each CDR3 protein once. The repertoire has approximately 280,000 distinct CDR3 sequences, approximately 8% of them found once; the top ten carry less than 2.5%. In this sample, this clonotype turned up a few times. What it binds is not known. Separately, the same data were catalogued under a study of yellow fever vaccine responses in identical twins.

The source is a young woman in good health. The V call is TRBV27, the J call TRBJ1-6; D is ambiguous. Sequenced material: memory (CD45RO+) T cells sorted from blood. CDR3 sequence reads: CASSLAGNLNSPLHF. The CDR3 DNA is TGTGCCAGCAGTTTAGCAGGCAACCTTAATTCACCCCTCCACTTT.